This TCR beta chain originates from a study of cytomegalovirus exposure and HLA in healthy donors. Study observations and caveats: It was 150 to 200 TCR beta chains that were listed as cytomegalovirus-associated.

These donors, healthy bone marrow donors, were studied. At sampling all donors were nominally healthy, likely with unrecorded immune exposures. It was with 60 Vbeta and 13 Jbeta primers that the PCR ran. Method: immunoSEQ multiplex PCR; TCRdb's copy keeps in-frame clones and lacks some. The sample carries under 150,000 clones, around 82% recorded once. Regarding this clone: Antigen specificity is unknown.

V gave up 9 bases and J gave up 5 bases, with 5 bases separating them. The germline CDR1 and CDR2 sequences are MNHNS and SASEGT. The CDR3 totals 10 residues. The sample was PBMCs. The rearrangement joins TRBV6-1 to TRBJ2-1; D ambiguous. The sequence came from a woman aged 25-40 years in good health and CMV-seropositive. In DNA form, the CDR3 reads TGTGCCAGTGCAGACAATGAGCAGTTCTTC. Translation: CASADNEQFF.